Sequencing of this TCR beta chain was carried out in a study of early stage breast cancer tumors. In the study overall: ER+/PR+/HER2- status applied to about 70% of the 16 invasive breast tumors. Average read coverage per sample was roughly 9.3-fold.

This clone was recorded once. The antigen is undetermined. This table comes from immunoSEQ multiplex PCR, and its TCRdb copy is limited to in-frame clones, with some not included. The table shows some 11,000 clones, with around two thirds occurring only once. Findings of the study overall: Tumors had approximately 2.7-fold higher T cell density than normal breast. Comparing each tissue with blood distinguished tumor from normal in 14 of 16 patients.

This sequence was found in a person aged 35-50 years with breast cancer. The sample consisted of breast tumor tissue.

The CDR3 nucleotides are TGTGCCAGCAGCTTAGTCCGGGGAGGACGGAGGGTGTCGGGAAACACCATATATTTT. Translated: CASSLVRGGRRVSGNTIYF. V and J are TRBV7-9 and TRBJ1-3; the D is unclear. V lost 1 base and J lost 4, with 23 bases in between. The germline gives CDR1 SEHNR, CDR2 FQNEAQ (reference sequence). There are 19 residues in the CDR3.